This T cell receptor (beta chain) was found in a study of blood T cells in healthy people across ages (dated by TCRdb to between 2015 and 2016). Study-level background: Template switching captured roughly one uniquely barcoded TCR beta cDNA molecule per two T cells in model experiments. Four age groups were formed from the donors: young (average approximately 15 years), middle-aged (less than 40), aged (about 62) and long-lived (less than 85). To track age-related changes in TCR beta repertoire diversity, the study relied on deep sequencing normalized with unique cDNA molecular identifiers. For two donors (one aged 18 to 30 and one aged 80 or older), the study analyzed two additional independent replicas of 1 million unique cDNA reads from the same blood draw.

The study at large found these results: The CMV infection status of donors was not known, potentially confounding age-related changes in expanded clonotypes. Compared with the aged group, the long-lived group had more naive CD4+ T cells, fewer expanded clones and increased TCR diversity, suggesting age selection. Bulk unsorted PBMC profiling prevented conclusive comparison of naive and antigen-experienced compartments. Estimates of total diversity from one million sequenced T cells were regarded as lower bounds and underestimates. Observed TCR beta diversity per million T cells fell roughly linearly with age, and a significant reduction was already apparent by age roughly 40. A strong correlation was found between observed TCR beta diversity and the percentage of naive T cells measured by flow cytometry.

Systemically healthy Caucasian individuals from Russia, approximately 39 in total and aged roughly 6 to 100 years, were included as donors. Each donor gave ten milliliters of peripheral blood, collected into EDTA-treated Vacutainer tubes. Ficoll-Paque density-gradient centrifugation was used to isolate PBMCs, with at least 6.5 million per sample. Trizol reagent was used to extract total RNA from PBMCs, with at least 6 micrograms per sample. For every donor, flow cytometry on a PBMC aliquot measured the percentage of naive CD45RAhigh/CD27high T cells. The CDR3 measures 14 amino acids from cysteine to phenylalanine. CDR3 DNA only is kept here, 42 bases in frame from base 1. V is trimmed back by 7 bases and J by 2 bases, and the junction contains 5 bases that no gene match accounts for. CDR1 and CDR2 were assigned from the germline V gene as SGHRS and YFSETQ. This clonotype has at least ten counts. What this receptor recognizes is not known. No much larger clone exists at a distance of one base, and base qualities are not known.

Library preparation was by 5' RACE. These reads were obtained on an Illumina HiSeq 2500. A second PCR of roughly 6 to 11 cycles was performed with a sample-barcoded 5' primer and a J-beta primer mix. Each TCR beta cDNA molecule received a unique molecular identifier from a template-switch 5' adaptor carrying 12 random nucleotides. Each sample yielded at least 2.5 million CDR3-containing paired-end reads. All of the RNA was converted into first-strand cDNA using the Mint cDNA synthesis kit, with a TRBC-specific oligonucleotide serving as the primer. After uracil-DNA glycosylase treatment, a first 18-cycle PCR used universal primers M1SS and BC2_uni_R on all cDNA. Per the original workflow: For normalization, 1 million high-quality reads were randomly selected from each sample, with every read carrying a distinct molecular identifier. Reads sharing molecular identifiers were discarded rather than binned into consensus sequences. CDR3 identification, clonotype clustering and error correction used MiTCR with a Q25 quality threshold and the strictest error-elimination algorithm. Lower-bound total TCR beta diversity was estimated with a nonparametric unseen species model using Euler transformation. TCRdb reran the public reads through fastp at Q25 and MiXCR, keeping productive beta chains. For every CDR3 protein sequence, its rows merge into one entry that carries the most common genes and DNA. The V and J calls here are based on TCRdb, not the publication. In this sample the table shows some 890,000 distinct CDR3 sequences, 25% to 30% of which occur a single time. Clones ranked in the top ten supply around 9.6% of the sample.

These data are also associated with another study on T cells of mothers and their children. As that second study puts it: Donors were nine systemically healthy Caucasian individuals: three mothers and their six children. cDNA synthesis used all of the extracted RNA, with 1.5 ug of RNA in each 15 ul reaction. In the second PCR, sample barcodes and 2-4 random nucleotides were introduced via the M1S primer. More than 8 million TCR beta CDR3 reads were obtained from each mother, and roughly 3.1 million reads were obtained from each child. Thymic selection similarly shapes TCR recombination output in related and unrelated pairs, with minor effect from inherited differences. Normalized repertoire overlap in related mother-child pairs was always slightly higher than in unrelated mother-child pairs, but the difference was never significant. With a sensitivity of about 100 clones per million clonotypes, no persistent microchimeric T cell clones were detected. To look for features that set related mother-child pairs apart from unrelated individuals, the researchers ran deep NGS to compare the TCR beta repertoires of mothers and children. On average, the children were roughly 11 +/- 4 years old, while the mothers were about 38 +/- 4 years old. After adapter ligation with NEBNext reagents, the libraries were sequenced on Illumina HiSeq 2000 with 100+100 nt paired-end reads. To avoid cross-contamination, the mother libraries and the child libraries were prepared a month apart and sequenced in separate runs. Between about 500,000 and 2,300,000 distinct TCR beta clonotypes were identified per donor. Naive TCR beta clonotypes were estimated from low-frequency clonotypes matched to each donor's FACS-determined naive share, without sorting.

The sequenced sample consisted of blood. The source of this sequence is a woman aged 40 to 50 in good health. The chain was built from TRBV5-1 and TRBJ2-1; TRBD1 lines up with 8 middle nucleotides. The CDR3 in this case is CASSRQGPYNEQFF. The DNA sequence follows: TGCGCCAGCTCACGACAGGGGCCCTACAATGAGCAGTTCTTC.